Shown below are 11 T cell receptor beta chains from a single sample sequenced in a study of early T cells in non-severe SARS-CoV-2 infection. One entry per CDR3 protein results from TCRdb running MiXCR on the 5' RACE reads. Among 50,000 to 65,000 distinct CDR3 sequences listed, about 17% were seen once. Sequencing was performed on whole blood, taken at baseline. These receptors were taken from an adult who was a healthcare worker with PCR-confirmed SARS-CoV-2 infection or an uninfected control (not recorded which).

The gene calls are TRBV6-1 and TRBJ2-7; D may be TRBD1 or TRBD2 (5 bases each). The CDR3 contains 14 residues. The V end was cut by 6 bases, the J end by 5 bases, with 17 bases between. From germline, CDR1 is MNHNS and CDR2 SASEGT. For the CDR3, the DNA is TGTGCCAGCAGCTTGAAGGCAGGGAGCCACGAGCAGTACTTC. It specifies CASSLKAGSHEQYF.

This clonotype was seen once. V gene TRBV20-1 combines with J gene TRBJ2-6, with D possibly TRBD1 on 5 matching bases. Germline V gene data show CDR1 as DFQATT and CDR2 as SNEGSKA (reference sequence). V lost 5 bases to trimming and J lost 0 bases, with 11 bases between them. The CDR3 length is 15 residues. The CDR3 DNA reads TGCAGTGCTCTCACCAGGGCCTCTGGGGCCAACGTCCTGACTTTC. Amino acids: CSALTRASGANVLTF.

This clonotype has more than one count but fewer than ten. V and J are TRBV4-3 and TRBJ2-3; D is unresolved. Trimming took off 1 base at V and 0 bases at J, with 5 bases between the two ends. Germline CDR1 LGHNA, CDR2 YSLEER. The CDR3 is 14 residues long. CDR3 region: CASSQVFSTDTQYF. DNA for the CDR3: TGCGCCAGCAGCCAAGTTTTCAGCACAGATACGCAGTATTTT.

The chain links TRBV20-1 to TRBJ2-1, with 11 bases that match TRBD2. Germline values: CDR1 DFQATT, CDR2 SNEGSKA (reference sequence). The CDR3 has 13 residues. Losses at the gene ends were 7 bases for V and 4 bases for J; bases not matched to a gene: 3. For the CDR3, the DNA is TGCAGTGTGACTAGCGGGGAGTACAATGAGCAGTTCTTC. It codes for CSVTSGEYNEQFF.

Here the CDR3 reads CASSVARNTEAFF. The CDR3 bases are TGTGCCAGCAGCGTAGCTCGGAACACTGAAGCTTTCTTT. The chain combines TRBV9 with TRBJ1-1; no clear D gene. This CDR3 comprises 13 residues. The V end was cut by 0 bases, the J end by 1 base, with 4 bases between. Per germline, CDR1 SGDLS and CDR2 YYNGEE.

This clonotype was found a few times. The chain links TRBV5-1 to TRBJ2-5, with 12 bases aligning to TRBD2. CDR1 SGHRS and CDR2 YFSETQ come from the germline V gene. The CDR3 extends over 16 amino acids. J was trimmed by 5 bases and V by 1 base; bases with no gene match: 6. The CDR3 region is CASSLMTSGGGETQYF. The DNA for the CDR3 is TGCGCCAGCAGCTTGATGACTAGCGGGGGAGGTGAGACCCAGTACTTC. The full variable domain, its missing parts supplied by reference TRBV5-1 and TRBJ2-5, is KAGVTQTPRYLIKTRGQQVTLSCSPISGHRSVSWYQQTPGQGLQFLFEYFSETQRNKGNFPGRFSGRQFSNSRSEMNVSTLELGDSALYLCASSLMTSGGGETQYFGPGTRLLVL.

At least ten counts were recorded for this clonotype. This rearrangement joins TRBV20-1 to TRBJ1-1; no reliable D call. This CDR3 is 14 amino acids long. Trimming took off 2 bases at V and 0 bases at J, with 10 bases between the two ends. The germline gives CDR1 DFQATT, CDR2 SNEGSKA (reference sequence). CDR3 protein: CSARRGDMNTEAFF. In DNA, the CDR3 is TGCAGTGCTAGACGGGGAGATATGAACACTGAAGCTTTCTTT.

This clonotype was picked up a small number of times. This sequence joins TRBV7-2 and TRBJ2-7, with 8 bases identical to TRBD2. The CDR3 has 16 residues. Germline CDR1 reads SGHTA; CDR2 reads FQGNSA. Unmatched junction bases numbered 8, after V lost 4 bases and J lost 0 bases. This CDR3 is CASSSTGTSASYEQYF. The CDR3 DNA is TGTGCCAGCAGCTCCACCGGGACTAGTGCCTCCTACGAGCAGTACTTC.

The chain employs TRBV20-1 and TRBJ1-1; no clear D gene. The V end was cut by 1 base, the J end by 0 bases, with 9 bases between. Germline-derived CDR1 and CDR2 are DFQATT and SNEGSKA (reference sequence). CDR3 length equals 14 residues. The CDR3 protein is CSARVGQMNTEAFF. In DNA, the CDR3 is TGCAGTGCTAGAGTAGGGCAGATGAACACTGAAGCTTTCTTT.

This clonotype was detected a few times. The chain employs TRBV3-1 and TRBJ1-1; D call uncertain. This CDR3 comprises 12 residues. V gave up 1 base and J gave up 8 bases, with 8 bases separating them. Per germline, CDR1 LGHDT and CDR2 YNNKEL (reference sequence). CDR3 sequence (DNA): TGTGCCAGCAGCCAAGCCTTAGGGGAAGCTTTCTTT. This gives the protein CASSQALGEAFF.

The genes are TRBV2 and TRBJ1-1; D uncertain. With 4 bases removed from V and 0 bases from J, the gap between germline ends came to 9 bases. Germline V gene sequence: CDR1 SNHLY, CDR2 FYNNEI. The length of the CDR3 is 14 residues. CDR3: CASSVGNLNTEAFF. Written as DNA, the CDR3 is TGTGCCAGCAGTGTTGGGAATTTGAACACTGAAGCTTTCTTT.